This T cell receptor beta chain was sequenced for a study of CD8+CD57+ T cells in acquired aplastic anemia. Study at large: The DNA of sorted CD4+ and CD8+ cells averaged around 3 ug. Findings and limits, study-wide: Shared by patients and controls, 25 to 30 CD8+ CDR3s were abundant in patients.

Genomic DNA acted as the template from which TCR beta VDJ combination and CDR3 sequence profiling were carried out. TCRdb redid the calling of the reads with MiXCR, one entry per CDR3 protein. Of under 200,000 distinct CDR3 sequences in the sample, 71% were seen once. Individuals selected for sequencing had exhibited CD8+CD57+ cell expansion on flow cytometry. With no exception, the patients had severe acquired aplastic anemia. Worth noting for this clonotype: The antigen is not known.

Germline CDR1 is DFQATT and CDR2 is SNEGSKA (reference sequence). The CDR3 is 14 residues long. Trimming stripped 0 bases from V and 6 bases from J, with 11 bases between. The chain couples TRBV20-1 to TRBJ2-2; D may correspond to TRBD1 or TRBD2 (6 bases each). The source material was sorted CD4+, CD8+, or CD8+CD57+ T cells (not recorded which) from PBMCs. The TCR sequence derives from a human donor with aplastic anemia. The CDR3 here is CSARDPGGAGELFF. CDR3 DNA: TGCAGTGCTAGAGATCCCGGGGGCGCCGGGGAGCTGTTTTTT.